Detailed here is one TCR beta chain. The antigen remains undetermined. The data are from a study of naive and memory T cell subsets. Two oligonucleotides, mixed equimolar, formed the beta constant-region primer covering TRBC1 and TRBC2. TCRdb reprocessed the UMI-ligation and nested PCR reads via MiXCR and lists one record per CDR3 protein. The table lists 2,500 to 3,500 distinct CDR3 sequences, less than 7.5% of them singletons. General study findings and limits: Diversity fell and Gini index rose from naive through CM, EM, EMRA.

Sequenced input: effector memory CD8+ T cells from blood. Noted subset: effector memory, CD45RA- CD27-. The receptor's source is a human donor in good health.

The CDR3 is CASSGTGFDTGELFF. The CDR3 DNA reads as TGTGCCAGCAGTGGAACAGGTTTTGACACCGGGGAGCTGTTTTTT. V usage is TRBV6-2 or TRBV6-3 and J usage is TRBJ2-2; D possibly corresponds to TRBD1 (5 bases). The germline V and J ends were trimmed by 5 bases and 3 bases, with 13 bases remaining between them. In germline, CDR1 is MNHEY, CDR2 SVGEGT. This CDR3 has 15 amino acids.